Below are 25 T cell receptor beta chains sequenced from a single sample in a study of T-cell memory formation after mild COVID-19 (dated by TCRdb to the early 2020s). The receptor library was made with 5' RACE. The data were produced on an Illumina NovaSeq 6000. TCRdb cleaned the public reads at Q25 with fastp, built clones with MiXCR and kept in-frame beta chains. Rows with a matching CDR3 protein are joined into one entry that keeps the most common DNA and genes. For this sample the table gives about 560,000 distinct CDR3 sequences, of which less than 25% were detected only once. The ten largest clones take up about 8.7% of the sample. Sequenced input: PBMCs or a T cell subset sorted from them (not recorded which). These receptors all come from an adult woman who had mild COVID-19 (a few samples of this study predate the infection). The sample titles of this study are shuffled in the database, so cell type and time point are left out; the donor was told from shared clones.

The V call is TRBV27, the J call TRBJ2-7; 8 nucleotides line up with TRBD1. The junction had 13 bases not matched to a gene; V was cut back by 4 bases and J by 2 bases. CDR3 length: 17 amino acids. The germline V gene encodes CDR1 MNHEY and CDR2 SMNVEV (reference sequence). CDR3 sequence: CASSSLPRTGLTYEQYF. The CDR3 coding sequence is TGTGCCAGCAGTTCTCTTCCAAGGACAGGGCTTACCTACGAGCAGTACTTC.

The chain has TRBV2 and TRBJ2-3, with 8 bases identical to TRBD2. This CDR3 region has 15 residues. J was trimmed by 8 bases and V by 0 bases; bases with no gene match: 7. Germline CDR1 SNHLY, CDR2 FYNNEI. CDR3 sequence reads: CASSEAGRGGSTQYF. CDR3 DNA: TGTGCCAGCAGTGAAGCGGGCCGGGGGGGCAGTACGCAGTATTTT. Combining the CDR3 with reference TRBV2 and TRBJ2-3 gives the whole variable domain EPEVTQTPSHQVTQMGQEVILRCVPISNHLYFYWYRQILGQKVEFLVSFYNNEISEKSEIFDDQFSVERPDGSNFTLKIRSTKLEDSAMYFCASSEAGRGGSTQYFGPGTRLTVL.

This clonotype was detected ten times or more. The chain combines TRBV5-1 with TRBJ2-5; tentative D call: TRBD2 (5 bases). This CDR3 region has 15 residues. Germline V gives CDR1 SGHRS, CDR2 YFSETQ. Trimming removed 1 base from V and 1 base from J, with 11 bases in between. The CDR3 region is CASSLRGLPQETQYF. The DNA of the CDR3 is TGCGCCAGCAGCTTGAGAGGACTCCCCCAAGAGACCCAGTACTTC. The complete variable domain, with remaining parts taken from reference TRBV5-1 and TRBJ2-5, reads KAGVTQTPRYLIKTRGQQVTLSCSPISGHRSVSWYQQTPGQGLQFLFEYFSETQRNKGNFPGRFSGRQFSNSRSEMNVSTLELGDSALYLCASSLRGLPQETQYFGPGTRLLVL.

This clonotype has a handful of counts. This chain links TRBV6-5 with TRBJ2-7; possibly TRBD2 for D (6 bases). This CDR3 contains 18 residues. Germline loops: CDR1 MNHEY, CDR2 SVGAGI. V shed 6 bases and J shed 3 bases, with 27 bases lying between them. CDR3 protein: CASRNTVTWGGMRYEQYF. CDR3 nucleotide sequence: TGTGCCAGCAGAAACACCGTGACATGGGGAGGTATGCGCTACGAGCAGTACTTC.

The chain joins TRBV21-1 to TRBJ1-3; the table calls TRBD1, which could not be checked here. TRBV21-1 is tagged as a pseudogene. This CDR3 is 15 amino acids long. The CDR3 bases are TGTGCCAGCAGCTGGACAGGCAGCTCTGGAAACACCATATATTTT. Translating gives CASSWTGSSGNTIYF.

This clonotype was detected a few times. This chain uses TRBV7-9 with TRBJ2-6; D may correspond to TRBD1 or TRBD2 (5 bases each). Germline CDR1 is SEHNR and CDR2 is FQNEAQ (reference sequence). The V end lost 3 bases, the J end lost 2 bases, and 17 bases lay between the germline ends. CDR3 length equals 18 residues. In nucleotides, the CDR3 is TGTGCCAGCAGCTTTTATCAGGGAGAGGTGCCTGGGGCCAACGTCCTGACTTTC. Translation: CASSFYQGEVPGANVLTF.

The chain carries TRBV12-3 or TRBV12-4 and TRBJ2-7, with TRBD1 matching over 8 bases. The CDR3 consists of 16 residues. V dropped 5 bases and J dropped 2; count of bases not matched to a gene: 11. The CDR3 is CASSPQGAQPAYEQYF. The CDR3, as DNA: TGTGCCAGCAGTCCCCAGGGGGCCCAACCCGCCTACGAGCAGTACTTC.

The rearrangement uses TRBV9 and TRBJ2-7, with 10 bases lining up with TRBD1. CDR1 and CDR2 (germline): SGDLS, YYNGEE. The CDR3 runs 15 residues. The trim removed 3 bases at V and 5 bases at J, leaving 8 bases unmatched. Written as DNA, the CDR3 is TGTGCCAGCAGCGCTACCGGGACAGGGGAGAACGAGCAGTACTTC. This codes for CASSATGTGENEQYF.

The chain combines TRBV18 with TRBJ2-3; 8 nucleotides agree with TRBD2. The length of the CDR3 is 17 residues. Per the germline V gene, CDR1 is KGHSH and CDR2 is LQKENI. After removal of 0 bases from V and 4 bases from J, the junction contained 9 bases not matched to a gene. The CDR3 is CASSPPPSGAGADTQYF. The CDR3 DNA is TGTGCCAGCTCACCACCTCCCAGTGGAGCGGGAGCAGATACGCAGTATTTT.

The chain has TRBV20-1 and TRBJ1-1; the match to TRBD1 covers 7 bases. From germline, CDR1 is DFQATT and CDR2 SNEGSKA (reference sequence). The CDR3 is 14 residues long. V shed 0 bases, J shed 5 bases, and the junction held 6 bases outside the gene matches. CDR3 protein: CSARDSQGGTEAFF. CDR3 coding DNA: TGCAGTGCTAGAGATTCCCAGGGGGGGACTGAAGCTTTCTTT.

This clonotype was detected only a few times. A read error may produce the germline difference seen at one junction end. J is TRBJ1-2 and V is TRBV12-3 or TRBV12-4; D is possibly TRBD1 (5 bases). CDR3 size: 11 residues. The CDR3 reads CASSIGGSNAF. CDR3 DNA: TGTGCCAGCAGTATTGGGGGGTCTAACGCCTTC.

The rearrangement joins TRBV12-3 or TRBV12-4 to TRBJ1-2; weak D call: TRBD1 (5 bases). The CDR3 is 15 residues long. V was cut by 2 bases and J by 8 bases, with 18 bases left in between. CDR3 bases: TGTGCCAGCAGTTTACGGGGGTTGACGCACGGGGGCTACACCTTC. Translated, it gives CASSLRGLTHGGYTF.

Many counts were recorded for this clonotype. The chain links TRBV7-8 to TRBJ2-1, with D possibly TRBD2 on 6 matching bases. Per the germline V gene, CDR1 is SGHVS and CDR2 is FQNEAQ. The CDR3 sequence is 13 residues long. Trimming removed 0 bases at V and 7 bases at J, with 7 bases between. In DNA, the CDR3 is TGTGCCAGCAGCTTAGCGGGGAGGAATGAGCAGTTCTTC. It yields the protein CASSLAGRNEQFF. The full variable domain, completed using reference TRBV7-8 and TRBJ2-1, is GAGVSQSPRYKVAKRGQDVALRCDPISGHVSLFWYQQALGQGPEFLTYFQNEAQLDKSGLPSDRFFAERPEGSVSTLKIQRTQQEDSAVYLCASSLAGRNEQFFGPGTRLTVL.

This CDR3 is CSARDIGMAPEQYF. The CDR3 DNA sequence: TGCAGTGCTAGAGATATCGGCATGGCCCCCGAGCAGTACTTC. The chain has TRBV20-1 and TRBJ2-7; no firm D call. Between the trimmed V and J ends, which lost 0 bases and 6 bases, there was a span of 15 bases. The CDR3 contains 14 residues. CDR1 DFQATT and CDR2 SNEGSKA come from the germline V gene (reference sequence).

This clonotype was observed a handful of times. V is TRBV30 and J is TRBJ2-7, with a weak D call TRBD1 (5 bases). Trimming pared 5 bases from V and 0 bases from J, leaving 11 bases between. The CDR3 totals 13 residues. In germline, CDR1 is GTSNPN, CDR2 SVGIG (reference sequence). CDR3 sequence: CAWGWGTSYEQYF. For the CDR3, the DNA is TGTGCCTGGGGTTGGGGCACCTCCTACGAGCAGTACTTC.

This clonotype was recorded a few times. J is TRBJ2-3 and V is TRBV6-5; 8 bases fit TRBD2. CDR1 and CDR2 (germline): MNHEY, SVGAGI. V lost 6 bases, J lost 1 base, and 15 bases stayed unmatched. This CDR3 is 18 amino acids long. The CDR3 reads CASSPCPRGGTCTDTQYF. The CDR3 region has the DNA TGTGCCAGCAGCCCATGTCCTCGGGGGGGGACTTGCACAGATACGCAGTATTTT.

The chain carries TRBV29-1 and TRBJ2-1, with D perhaps TRBD1 (5 bases). V was trimmed by 5 bases and J by 8 bases, leaving 16 bases between them. Looked up from germline, CDR1 is SQVTM and CDR2 is ANQGSEA. The CDR3 covers 13 residues. CDR3 protein: CSVPGPSSHEQFF. The CDR3, as DNA: TGCAGCGTTCCAGGGCCCTCCTCCCATGAGCAGTTCTTC.

The chain recombines TRBV7-9 with TRBJ1-5; D call uncertain. Trimming stripped 7 bases from V and 3 bases from J, with 13 bases between. Germline V gives CDR1 SEHNR, CDR2 FQNEAQ (reference sequence). This CDR3 spans 14 amino acids. CDR3 sequence: CASKRAGVNQPQHF. The CDR3 DNA follows: TGTGCCAGCAAGCGGGCTGGCGTCAATCAGCCCCAGCATTTT.

This rearrangement joins TRBV2 to TRBJ2-4, with TRBD2 matching over 13 bases. Trimming at V came to 6 bases and at J to 0 bases, leaving 8 bases not matched to a gene. CDR3 length equals 18 residues. Germline V CDR1 and CDR2: SNHLY, FYNNEI. CDR3 protein: CASSTGTSGVLAKNIQYF. CDR3 DNA sequence: TGTGCCAGCAGCACCGGGACTAGCGGGGTCCTAGCCAAAAACATTCAGTACTTC.

This rearrangement joins TRBV18 to TRBJ2-2, with TRBD1 matching over 8 bases. Germline CDR1 is KGHSH and CDR2 is LQKENI. The CDR3 is made up of 14 amino acids. Trimming removed 2 bases from V and 9 bases from J; junction bases left unmatched: 5. The CDR3 loop is CASSPRTGSRELFF. Written as DNA, the CDR3 is TGTGCCAGCTCACCAAGGACAGGGAGCAGGGAGCTGTTTTTT.

The DNA for the CDR3 is TGTGCCAGTAGTATGTTGGGCAATCAGCCCCAGCATTTT. Its protein product is CASSMLGNQPQHF. The chain is built from TRBV19 and TRBJ1-5; D gene unclear. Per the germline V gene, CDR1 is LNHDA and CDR2 is SQIVND (reference sequence). The CDR3 is made up of 13 amino acids. The ends were cut back, 3 bases at V and 2 bases at J, with 5 bases in the middle.

Only a few counts were recorded for this clonotype. V and J are TRBV7-2 and TRBJ2-7; tentatively, D is TRBD1 or TRBD2 (5 bases each). Trimming left V 5 bases short and J 7 bases short, with 12 bases between. This CDR3 contains 12 residues. Germline loops: CDR1 SGHTA, CDR2 FQGNSA. The CDR3 loop reads CASSPAGTEQYF. The CDR3 DNA sequence: TGTGCCAGCAGCCCAGCCGGGACGGAGCAGTACTTC.

The rearrangement uses TRBV10-3 and TRBJ2-7; D is unclear. The CDR3 is 13 amino acids. Germline CDR1 is ENHRY and CDR2 is SYGVKD. V lost 5 bases and J lost 4, with 12 bases in between. The DNA for the CDR3 is TGTGCCATCAGTCGGGTTGAGAATTACGAGCAGTACTTC. Protein: CAISRVENYEQYF.

The rearrangement uses TRBV19 and TRBJ1-1; D ambiguous. The CDR3 contains 15 residues. Germline CDR1 is LNHDA and CDR2 is SQIVND (reference sequence). V shed 7 bases and J shed 3 bases, with 18 bases lying between them. For the CDR3, the DNA is TGTGCCAGTAATGGAGGTGTTGTTGCGTACACTGAAGCTTTCTTT. Its translation: CASNGGVVAYTEAFF.

The J gene is TRBJ2-7, the V gene TRBV7-9; 7 nucleotides align to TRBD1. The CDR3 contains 15 residues. CDR1 is SEHNR, CDR2 FQNEAQ, per germline (reference sequence). Trimming took 5 bases from V and 2 from J; bases not matched to a gene: 9. In DNA form, the CDR3 reads TGTGCCAGCAGCCTTTCCGTCGACAGGGCCTACGAGCAGTACTTC. Translating gives CASSLSVDRAYEQYF.